One and the same sample provided the 15 T cell receptor beta chains below, sequenced in a study of T cells in Graves' hyperthyroidism and ophthalmopathy. Researchers took RNA transcripts and amplified the TCR beta CDR3 regions from them. Researchers ran a first-round RT-PCR on the TCR CDR3 using the HTBI primer set. TCRdb processed the multiplex PCR reads anew with MiXCR; each CDR3 protein has one entry. Among 300,000 to 450,000 distinct CDR3 sequences listed, about 13% were seen once. The specimen sequenced was blood. The origin of the receptors is a woman between 18 and 29 years old with Graves' hyperthyroidism.

Details on this clonotype: This may stem from a read error, because a much larger clone lies one nucleotide away. This chain connects TRBV2 to TRBJ1-2, with D uncertain. Germline V gene sequence: CDR1 SNHLY, CDR2 FYNNEI. CDR3 length: 14 amino acids. CDR3 nucleotide sequence: TGTGCCAGCAGTGACCAGCGAGCTAACTATGACTACACCTTC. Amino acids: CASSDQRANYDYTF.

V gene TRBV25-1 combines with J gene TRBJ2-7; D gene uncertain. This CDR3 contains 12 residues. Germline V gives CDR1 MGHDK, CDR2 SYGVNS. With 2 bases removed from V and 3 bases from J, the gap between germline ends came to 5 bases. DNA of the CDR3: TGTGCCAGCAGTGAACAGTACTACGAGCAGTACTTC. Residues: CASSEQYYEQYF.

This clonotype was seen repeatedly, ten times or more. The chain couples TRBV2 to TRBJ2-1; D unclear. The CDR3 contains 18 residues. The germline V and J ends were trimmed by 6 bases and 0 bases, with 21 bases remaining between them. Germline CDR1 and CDR2: SNHLY and FYNNEI. CDR3 in amino acids: CASRATALGSISYNEQFF. CDR3 nucleotides: TGTGCCAGCAGAGCAACTGCCCTGGGTTCAATCTCCTACAATGAGCAGTTCTTC.

This clonotype was observed many times. The chain recombines TRBV7-2 with TRBJ2-1, with 10 nucleotides matching TRBD1. Losses at the gene ends were 1 base for V and 7 bases for J; bases not matched to a gene: 7. The CDR3 is 16 amino acids. Germline lookup yields CDR1 SGHTA and CDR2 FQGNSA. The CDR3: CASSLVGTGVKNEQFF. The CDR3 DNA is TGTGCCAGCAGCTTAGTCGGGACAGGGGTAAAGAATGAGCAGTTCTTC.

This clonotype was seen only a few times. The gene calls are TRBV4-3 and TRBJ1-5; D is possibly TRBD1 (5 bases). With 0 bases removed from V and 3 bases from J, the gap between germline ends came to 9 bases. This CDR3 has 15 amino acids. Germline V lookup: CDR1 LGHNA, CDR2 YSLEER. The CDR3 is CASSQDGGVNQPQHF. DNA of the CDR3: TGCGCCAGCAGCCAAGACGGAGGGGTCAATCAGCCCCAGCATTTT.

The genes are TRBV19 and TRBJ2-1, with 9 nucleotides matching TRBD2. The junction had 4 bases not matched to a gene; V was cut back by 4 bases and J by 3 bases. Germline loops: CDR1 LNHDA, CDR2 SQIVND (reference sequence). CDR3 size: 15 residues. The CDR3 region has the DNA TGTGCCAGTAGTAGGGGGACTAGCTACTACAATGAGCAGTTCTTC. Its translation: CASSRGTSYYNEQFF.

V gene TRBV19 combines with J gene TRBJ2-2; D unclear. This CDR3 comprises 15 residues. Trimming stripped 1 base from V and 5 bases from J, with 11 bases between. CDR1 LNHDA and CDR2 SQIVND come from the germline V gene (reference sequence). CDR3 in DNA: TGTGCCAGTAGTATAGGCCAGGTCCATACCGGGGAGCTGTTTTTT. Protein sequence: CASSIGQVHTGELFF.

The chain is built from TRBV15 and TRBJ1-4, with D tentatively TRBD1 (5 bases). CDR1 and CDR2 (germline): LNHNV, YYDKDF (reference sequence). The CDR3 spans 15 residues. Trimming left V 5 bases short and J 6 bases short, with 16 bases between. The CDR3 DNA sequence: TGTGCCACCAGCGGGGCATTGGGATATGATGAAAAACTGTTTTTT. It codes for CATSGALGYDEKLFF.

This clonotype has at least ten counts. The chain couples TRBV20-1 to TRBJ2-3; D not resolved. V lost 6 bases and J lost 5, with 9 bases in between. CDR3 size: 11 residues. Looked up from germline, CDR1 is DFQATT and CDR2 is SNEGSKA (reference sequence). This CDR3 reads CSAPLGDTQYF. The CDR3 DNA is TGCAGTGCCCCCTTGGGAGATACGCAGTATTTT.

In its sample, this clonotype was seen many times. The rearrangement uses TRBV10-1 and TRBJ2-7; perhaps D is TRBD1 or TRBD2 (6 bases each). Germline V lookup: CDR1 WNHNN, CDR2 SYGVQD (reference sequence). There are 14 residues in the CDR3. Trimming pared 1 base from V and 5 bases from J, leaving 12 bases between. The CDR3 loop is CASSELKGGHEQYF. The CDR3 coding sequence is TGCGCCAGCAGTGAGTTAAAGGGGGGCCACGAGCAGTACTTC.

In this sample, this clonotype turned up many times. The chain has TRBV7-8 and TRBJ2-5, with TRBD2 identical over 9 bases. V lost 5 bases to trimming and J lost 5 bases; unmatched junction nucleotides: 9. The germline V gene encodes CDR1 SGHVS and CDR2 FQNEAQ. The length of the CDR3 is 15 residues. The CDR3 coding sequence is TGTGCCAGCAGCGTAATAGCGGGAGTCGTCGAGACCCAGTACTTC. Its translation is CASSVIAGVVETQYF.

This rearrangement joins TRBV4-1 to TRBJ1-5, with 7 bases lining up with TRBD1. The germline V gene has CDR1 MGHRA and CDR2 YSYEKL. V was clipped by 3 bases and J by 6 bases; unmatched bases: 26. The CDR3 spans 21 residues. CDR3 bases: TGCGCCAGCAGCCATAAGGCCAGGGGGAGCGCGTTGGCCTTACCTTTTCAGCCCCAGCATTTT. It translates to CASSHKARGSALALPFQPQHF.

The J gene is TRBJ2-3, the V gene TRBV9; 8 nucleotides align to TRBD2. Germline CDR1 reads SGDLS; CDR2 reads YYNGEE. This CDR3 has 16 amino acids. V lost 0 bases, J lost 4 bases, and 7 bases stayed unmatched. CDR3 protein: CASSVGAGAYPDTQYF. The CDR3 nucleotides are TGTGCCAGCAGCGTAGGAGCGGGAGCTTACCCAGATACGCAGTATTTT.

The rearrangement uses TRBV19 and TRBJ1-2; D ambiguous. V lost 0 bases to trimming and J lost 4 bases, with 9 bases between them. Germline V gives CDR1 LNHDA, CDR2 SQIVND (reference sequence). CDR3 size: 14 residues. The DNA of the CDR3 is TGTGCCAGTAGTATAGATCTCGGCTCCTATGGCTACACCTTC. This encodes CASSIDLGSYGYTF.

There are many counts of this clonotype. The chain links TRBV28 to TRBJ2-7, with 11 nucleotides matching TRBD2. The junction had 11 bases not matched to a gene; V was cut back by 5 bases and J by 5 bases. The germline V gene encodes CDR1 MDHEN and CDR2 SYDVKM. CDR3 length: 16 residues. CDR3 DNA: TGTGCCAGCAGTCTTCCAATAGCGGGAGGGCCAGACGAGCAGTACTTC. Its translation: CASSLPIAGGPDEQYF. Based on the CDR3 plus reference TRBV28 and TRBJ2-7, the full variable domain is DVKVTQSSRYLVKRTGEKVFLECVQDMDHENMFWYRQDPGLGLRLIYFSYDVKMKEKGDIPEGYSVSREKKERFSLILESASTNQTSMYLCASSLPIAGGPDEQYFGPGTRLTVT.